The source of this T cell receptor beta chain is a study of blood T cell repertoires in acute mononucleosis (dated by TCRdb to the early 2020s). Study-level background: Convalescent samples, which represented the memory response, were taken 5 to 8 months after the acute presentation. The mean EBV load in blood was approximately 4 log10 genome copies per million B cells during acute infection, compared with roughly 2.7 at convalescence. Study-wide conclusions, independent of this receptor: For BRLF1 (YVL-BR), a dominant role in TCR repertoire selection was played by TCRalpha CDR3 motifs, whereas only a minimal role was played by TCRbeta. The low acute-to-convalescent clonotype overlap might be partly explained by sampling error, because only a fraction of each donor's blood was analyzed. The cohort comprised only three donors, so group averages rested on very few individuals. Although only about 9% of unique acute clonotypes carried over into convalescence, these persisting clonotypes made up most of the response, and the remainder were seemingly replaced by new, diverse de novo clonotypes.

For TCR profiling, total RNA from no fewer than 8,500 sorted tetramer+ CD8 T cells was reverse transcribed into cDNA. CDR3 regions were amplified by PCR with primers annealing to V and J regions, adding unique molecular identifiers to track templates. TCRalpha and TCRbeta chains were profiled using the immunoSEQ platform, including its sequencing and error-correction standards. Per the authors' processing: Clonal copy numbers were corrected for sequencing and PCR errors, and CDR3s were defined according to IMGT conventions. Analysis was restricted to productive rearrangements and performed with immunoSEQ Analyzer versions 2.0 and 3.0, while gene-pairing frequencies underwent further processing in Microsoft Excel. Circos plots were used to visualize V-J pairings, and MEME plus a custom motifSearch program were used to find CDR3 motifs. The probability of generation of TCR sequences was calculated using the OLGA algorithm. Clonotypes seen at both visits were designated persistent, clonotypes seen only acutely were designated nonpersistent, and clonotypes seen only at convalescence were designated de novo. A public TCR was defined as an amino acid clonotype used by more than one donor. The source is immuneACCESS, and TCRdb retained only in-frame sequences with V and J called. Part of the clones is not carried over; for the studies checked, unresolved V genes explain less than half of this, and the remainder is unexplained. The V and J calls and clone size are taken from that table; D and trimming were inferred from the DNA. The sample table shows about 1,800 clones, and 20% to 25% are seen once. The leading ten clones occupy roughly 26% of the sample.

Interpreted using the paper, the time point label stands for: convalescence about 6 months (5-8 months) after acute presentation (visit 7). The study tracked CD8 T cell responses to two immunodominant EBV epitopes, BRLF1 109 (YVL-BR) and BMLF1 280 (GLC-BM), over primary infection. Primary EBV infection was taken to be indicated by a positive serum heterophile antibody test and EBV viral capsid antigen-specific IgM. As a first step, magnetic positive selection (MACS) was used to enrich total CD8 T cells from the PBMCs. A FACSAria III was used to sort live CD3+ CD8+ tetramer+ cells to over 85% purity. A PE-conjugated tetramer loaded with the BRLF1 109-117 peptide was used for cell sorting. Directly ex vivo after tetramer sorting, the TCR repertoires of EBV epitope-specific CD8 T cells were deep-sequenced at acute infection and at convalescence. A few people aged roughly 18 to 30 with clinical acute infectious mononucleosis and laboratory evidence of primary EBV infection were used as donors. Heparinized peripheral blood was collected once when donors presented clinically with mononucleosis symptoms and a second time roughly 6 months afterward. Ficoll-Paque density gradient centrifugation was used to isolate PBMCs.

The CDR3 runs 15 amino acids, cysteine and phenylalanine included. Kept here is only the CDR3 DNA, which spans 45 bases and is read in frame from base 1. CDR1 SSHAT and CDR2 FNYEAQ are derived from the germline V gene (reference sequence). Details on this clone: A read error may produce the germline difference seen at one junction end.

This sequence was found in a woman aged 18-29 years with infectious mononucleosis caused by EBV. Sequences were derived from EBV YVL epitope tetramer+ CD8+ T cells sorted from PBMCs, sampled during convalescence from infectious mononucleosis. The intended sense of this specimen's cell subset or site label: CD8 T cells binding a tetramer with EBV BRLF1 109-117 peptide (YVL-BR). The sequence is built from TRBV7-7 and TRBJ1-1, with the D gene not clear enough to name. The CDR3 region: CASSPRREIGTEAFF. The nucleotide sequence reads as follows: TGTGCTAGCAGCCCCAGGAGGGAAATTGGGACTGAAGCTTTCTTT. The CDR3 plus the reference TRBV7-7 and TRBJ1-1 genes for the other parts give the full variable domain: GAGVSQSPRYKVTKRGQDVTLRCDPISSHATLYWYQQALGQGPEFLTYFNYEAQPDKSGLPSDRFSAERPEGSISTLTIQRTEQRDSAMYRCASSPRREIGTEAFFGQGTRLTVV.